A single sample gave rise to the 9 T cell receptor beta chains below, sequenced in a study of long-term antiretroviral therapy in people with HIV. Version v3.0 of the immunoSEQ assay was performed at survey level. Generated by immunoSEQ multiplex PCR, the TCRdb table keeps only in-frame clones and is missing some. Among about 14,000 clones listed, around four fifths were seen once. The source material was unsorted PBMCs, sampled 1.8 years before starting antiretroviral therapy. Receptors originate from a woman aged 40 to 49 with HIV.

The CDR3 here is CASSRRQDSGNTIYF. CDR3 nucleotide sequence: TGTGCCAGCAGCCGCCGACAGGACTCTGGAAACACCATATATTTT. The rearrangement joins TRBV7-8 to TRBJ1-3; TRBD1 might be the D (6 bases). The CDR3 contains 15 residues. Germline loops: CDR1 SGHVS, CDR2 FQNEAQ. The V and J ends lost 5 bases and 0 bases respectively, with 11 bases between them.

The gene calls are TRBV10-3 and TRBJ1-1; TRBD1 might be the D (5 bases). The germline V and J ends were trimmed by 2 bases and 1 base, with 5 bases remaining between them. There are 13 residues in the CDR3. CDR1 is ENHRY, CDR2 SYGVKD, per germline. Here the CDR3 reads CAISEQGNTEAFF. Here the CDR3 DNA reads TGTGCCATCAGTGAGCAGGGGAACACTGAAGCTTTCTTT.

The chain is built from TRBV5-1 and TRBJ2-1, with 11 bases lining up with TRBD2. CDR1 is SGHRS, CDR2 YFSETQ, per germline. V lost 4 bases, J lost 6 bases, and 6 bases stayed unmatched. The CDR3 is made up of 15 amino acids. The CDR3 here is CASSPGTSGTNEQFF. The CDR3 coding sequence is TGCGCCAGCAGCCCAGGGACTAGCGGTACCAATGAGCAGTTCTTC.

V and J are TRBV5-7 and TRBJ1-5; TRBD1 matches at 10 bases. TRBV5-7 falls under the ORF class, with uncertain function. The CDR3 has 17 residues. With 2 bases clipped from V and 5 bases from J, the junction kept 10 bases outside the gene matches. The CDR3 nucleotides read TGTGCCAGCAGCTTCAGCATCTGGACAGGGGGATATCAGCCCCAGCATTTT. Its translation is CASSFSIWTGGYQPQHF.

The V call is TRBV10-2, the J call TRBJ1-1; maybe TRBD1 (5 bases). Trimming left V 3 bases short and J 0 bases short, with 11 bases between. Per the germline V gene, CDR1 is WSHSY and CDR2 is SAAADI. The CDR3 loop spans 15 amino acids. Here the CDR3 reads CASSERTGVNTEAFF. Here the CDR3 DNA reads TGCGCCAGCAGTGAACGCACAGGAGTGAACACTGAAGCTTTCTTT.

The rearrangement uses TRBV5-4 and TRBJ2-5; no firm D call. There are 14 residues in the CDR3. Germline V gives CDR1 SGHNT, CDR2 YYREEE (reference sequence). With 1 base removed from V and 0 bases from J, the gap between germline ends came to 7 bases. CDR3 coding DNA: TGTGCCAGCAGCTTGAGACGGGACCAAGAGACCCAGTACTTC. As protein: CASSLRRDQETQYF. The whole variable domain, remainder taken from reference TRBV5-4 and TRBJ2-5, is ETGVTQSPTHLIKTRGQQVTLRCSSQSGHNTVSWYQQALGQGPQFIFQYYREEENGRGNFPPRFSGLQFPNYSSELNVNALELDDSALYLCASSLRRDQETQYFGPGTRLLVL.

This clone appeared a few times. The gene calls are TRBV14 and TRBJ1-2; D uncertain. This CDR3 has 16 amino acids. CDR1 is SGHDN, CDR2 FVKESK, per germline. Trimming removed 0 bases at V and 0 bases at J, with 11 bases between. This CDR3 is CASSQDLEAANYGYTF. CDR3 sequence (DNA): TGTGCCAGCAGCCAAGATCTGGAAGCGGCTAACTATGGCTACACCTTC. The full variable domain, with the rest looked up from reference TRBV14 and TRBJ1-2, is EAGVTQFPSHSVIEKGQTVTLRCDPISGHDNLYWYRRVMGKEIKFLLHFVKESKQDESGMPNNRFLAERTGGTYSTLKVQPAELEDSGVYFCASSQDLEAANYGYTFGSGTRLTVV.

The rearrangement uses TRBV13 and TRBJ1-2; D is uncertain. V was clipped by 7 bases and J by 4 bases, with 16 bases between them. Germline CDR1 PRHDT, CDR2 FYEKMQ (reference sequence). The CDR3 totals 14 residues. CDR3 DNA sequence: TGTGCCAGCACCCCCAAACAGCCGCCCTATGGCTACACCTTC. Its protein is CASTPKQPPYGYTF.

The chain couples TRBV4-2 to TRBJ2-2, with 8 bases identical to TRBD2. Trimming took 0 bases from V and 3 from J; bases not matched to a gene: 12. CDR3 length: 19 residues. The germline gives CDR1 LGHNA, CDR2 YNFKEQ. CDR3: CASSQDRGSSGHYTGELFF. For the CDR3, the DNA is TGTGCCAGCAGCCAAGATAGGGGCTCTAGCGGGCACTACACCGGGGAGCTGTTTTTT.